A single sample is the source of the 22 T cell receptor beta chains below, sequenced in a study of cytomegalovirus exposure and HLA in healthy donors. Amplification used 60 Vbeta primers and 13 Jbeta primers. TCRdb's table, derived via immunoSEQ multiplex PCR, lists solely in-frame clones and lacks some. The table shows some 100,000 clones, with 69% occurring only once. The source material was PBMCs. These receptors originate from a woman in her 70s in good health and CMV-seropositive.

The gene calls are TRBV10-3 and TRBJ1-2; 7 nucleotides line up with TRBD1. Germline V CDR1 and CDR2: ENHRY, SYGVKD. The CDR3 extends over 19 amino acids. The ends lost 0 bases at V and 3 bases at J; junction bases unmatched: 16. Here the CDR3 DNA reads TGTGCCATCAGTGAGTCACTTACGGGGACAGTTTATTCTCACTATGGCTACACCTTC. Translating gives CAISESLTGTVYSHYGYTF.

The CDR3 is CASTTITAGGEQFF. In nucleotides, the CDR3 is TGTGCCAGCACCACGATCACCGCAGGCGGGGAGCAGTTCTTC. This sequence joins TRBV6-6 and TRBJ2-1, with a possible D match to TRBD2 (5 bases). There are 14 residues in the CDR3. Germline V lookup: CDR1 MNHNY, CDR2 SVGAGI (reference sequence). Trimming removed 7 bases from V and 10 bases from J, with 20 bases in between.

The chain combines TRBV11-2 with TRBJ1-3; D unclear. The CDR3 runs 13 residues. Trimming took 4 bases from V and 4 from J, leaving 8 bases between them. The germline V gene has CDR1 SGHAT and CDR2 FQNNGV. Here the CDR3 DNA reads TGTGCCAGCAGCTCCCTTTTGGGAAACACCATATATTTT. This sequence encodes CASSSLLGNTIYF.

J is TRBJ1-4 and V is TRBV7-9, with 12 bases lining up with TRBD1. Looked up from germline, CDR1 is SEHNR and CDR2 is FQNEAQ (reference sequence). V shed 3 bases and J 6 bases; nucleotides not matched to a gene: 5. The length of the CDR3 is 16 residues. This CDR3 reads CASSLGQGARDEKLFF. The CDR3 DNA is TGTGCCAGCAGCTTGGGACAGGGGGCGCGGGATGAAAAACTGTTTTTT.

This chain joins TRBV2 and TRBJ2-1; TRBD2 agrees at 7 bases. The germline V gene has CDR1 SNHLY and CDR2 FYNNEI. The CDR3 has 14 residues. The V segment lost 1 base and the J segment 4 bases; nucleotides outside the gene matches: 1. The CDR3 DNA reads TGTGCCAGCAGTGAAGGGGGGGGATACAATGAGCAGTTCTTC. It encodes CASSEGGGYNEQFF.

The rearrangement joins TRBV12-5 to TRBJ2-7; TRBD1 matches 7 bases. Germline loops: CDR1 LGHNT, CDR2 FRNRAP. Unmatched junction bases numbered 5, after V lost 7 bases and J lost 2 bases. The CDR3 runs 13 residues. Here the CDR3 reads CASAMGQTYEQYF. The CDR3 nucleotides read TGTGCTAGTGCCATGGGACAGACCTACGAGCAGTACTTC.

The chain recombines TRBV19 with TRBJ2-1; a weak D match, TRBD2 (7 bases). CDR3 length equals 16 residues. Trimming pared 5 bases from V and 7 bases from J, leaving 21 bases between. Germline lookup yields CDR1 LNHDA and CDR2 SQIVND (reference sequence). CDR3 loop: CASSAPIGGQLNEQFF. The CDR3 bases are TGTGCCAGTAGTGCTCCGATCGGGGGGCAGTTGAATGAGCAGTTCTTC.

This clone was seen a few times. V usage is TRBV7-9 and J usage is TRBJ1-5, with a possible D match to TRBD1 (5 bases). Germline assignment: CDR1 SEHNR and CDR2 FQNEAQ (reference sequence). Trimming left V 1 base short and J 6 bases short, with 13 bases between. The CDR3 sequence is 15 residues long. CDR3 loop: CASSLEGQGGQPQHF. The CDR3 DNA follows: TGTGCCAGCAGCTTAGAGGGCCAGGGTGGTCAGCCCCAGCATTTT.

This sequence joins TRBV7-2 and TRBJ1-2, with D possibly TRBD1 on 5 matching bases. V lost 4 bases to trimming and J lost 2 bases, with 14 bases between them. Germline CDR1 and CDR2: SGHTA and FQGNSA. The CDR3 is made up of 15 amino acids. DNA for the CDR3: TGTGCCAGCAGCTCACAGGTTCAGCTAAACTATGGCTACACCTTC. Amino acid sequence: CASSSQVQLNYGYTF.

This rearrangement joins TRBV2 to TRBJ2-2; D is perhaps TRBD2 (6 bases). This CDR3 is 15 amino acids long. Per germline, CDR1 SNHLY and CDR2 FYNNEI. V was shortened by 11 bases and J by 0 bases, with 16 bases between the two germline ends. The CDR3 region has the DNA TGTGCCGGGTCCCTTGCGGGAACGAACACCGGGGAGCTGTTTTTT. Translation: CAGSLAGTNTGELFF.

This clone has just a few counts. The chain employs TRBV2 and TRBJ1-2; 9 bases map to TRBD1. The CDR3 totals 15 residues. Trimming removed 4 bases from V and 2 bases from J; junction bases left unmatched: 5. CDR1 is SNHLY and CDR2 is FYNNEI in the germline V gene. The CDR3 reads CASSVGTGSNYGYTF. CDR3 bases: TGTGCCAGCAGTGTAGGGACAGGGAGCAACTATGGCTACACCTTC.

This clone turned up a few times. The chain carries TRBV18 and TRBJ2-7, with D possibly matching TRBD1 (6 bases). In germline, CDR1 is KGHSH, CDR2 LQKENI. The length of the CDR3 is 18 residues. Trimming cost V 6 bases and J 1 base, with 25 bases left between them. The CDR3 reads CASSKETGIVKRSYEQYF. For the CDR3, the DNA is TGTGCCAGCTCTAAAGAAACAGGGATTGTAAAAAGATCCTACGAGCAGTACTTC.

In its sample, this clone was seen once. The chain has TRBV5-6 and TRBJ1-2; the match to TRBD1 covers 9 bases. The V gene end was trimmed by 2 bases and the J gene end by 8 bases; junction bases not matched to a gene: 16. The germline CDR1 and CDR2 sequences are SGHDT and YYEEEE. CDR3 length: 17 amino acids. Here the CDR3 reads CASSFYLTGGAPGGYTF. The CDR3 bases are TGTGCCAGCAGCTTCTATTTAACAGGGGGCGCGCCCGGGGGCTACACCTTC. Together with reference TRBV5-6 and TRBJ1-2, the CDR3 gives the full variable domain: DAGVTQSPTHLIKTRGQQVTLRCSPKSGHDTVSWYQQALGQGPQFIFQYYEEEERQRGNFPDRFSGHQFPNYSSELNVNALLLGDSALYLCASSFYLTGGAPGGYTFGSGTRLTVV.

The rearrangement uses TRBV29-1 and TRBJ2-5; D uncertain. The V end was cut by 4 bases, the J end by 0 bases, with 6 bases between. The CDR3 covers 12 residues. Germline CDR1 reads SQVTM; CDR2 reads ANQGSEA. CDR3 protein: CSVGRDQETQYF. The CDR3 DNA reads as TGCAGCGTTGGCCGAGACCAAGAGACCCAGTACTTC.

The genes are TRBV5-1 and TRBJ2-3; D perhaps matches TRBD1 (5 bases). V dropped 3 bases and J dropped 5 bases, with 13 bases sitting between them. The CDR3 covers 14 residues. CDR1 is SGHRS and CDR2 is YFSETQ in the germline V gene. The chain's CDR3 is CASSSRPREDTQYF. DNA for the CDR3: TGCGCCAGCAGCTCCAGGCCCAGGGAAGATACGCAGTATTTT.

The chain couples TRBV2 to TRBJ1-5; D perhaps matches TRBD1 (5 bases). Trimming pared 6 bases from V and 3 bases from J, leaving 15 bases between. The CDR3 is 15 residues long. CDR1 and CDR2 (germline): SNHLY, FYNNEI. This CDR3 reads CASSVETESNQPQHF. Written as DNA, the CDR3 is TGTGCCAGCAGCGTGGAGACAGAATCCAATCAGCCCCAGCATTTT.

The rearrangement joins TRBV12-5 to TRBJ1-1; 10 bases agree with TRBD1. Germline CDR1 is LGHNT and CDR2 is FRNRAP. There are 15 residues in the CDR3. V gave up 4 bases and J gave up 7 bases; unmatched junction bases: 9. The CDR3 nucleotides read TGTGCTAGTGGTTGGGGGGACAGGGGACCTCGTGAAGCTTTCTTT. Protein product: CASGWGDRGPREAFF.

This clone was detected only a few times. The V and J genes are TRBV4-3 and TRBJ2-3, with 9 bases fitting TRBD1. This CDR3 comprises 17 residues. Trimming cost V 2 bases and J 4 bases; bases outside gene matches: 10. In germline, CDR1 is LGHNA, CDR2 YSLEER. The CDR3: CASSQTSGTGPPDTQYF. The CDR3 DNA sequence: TGCGCCAGCAGCCAAACATCCGGGACAGGGCCCCCAGATACGCAGTATTTT.

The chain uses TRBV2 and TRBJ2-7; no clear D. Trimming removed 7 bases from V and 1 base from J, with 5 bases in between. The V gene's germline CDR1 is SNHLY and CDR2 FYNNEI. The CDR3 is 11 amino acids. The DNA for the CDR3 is TGTGCCAGCAAGCTTTCCTACGAGCAGTACTTC. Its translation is CASKLSYEQYF.

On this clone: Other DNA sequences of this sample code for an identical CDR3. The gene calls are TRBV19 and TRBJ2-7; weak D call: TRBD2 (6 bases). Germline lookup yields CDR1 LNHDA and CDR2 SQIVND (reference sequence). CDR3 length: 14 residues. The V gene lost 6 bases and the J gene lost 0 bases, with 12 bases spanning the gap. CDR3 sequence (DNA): TGTGCCAGTAGGGGGACTGCAAGCTCCTACGAGCAGTACTTC. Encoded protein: CASRGTASSYEQYF.

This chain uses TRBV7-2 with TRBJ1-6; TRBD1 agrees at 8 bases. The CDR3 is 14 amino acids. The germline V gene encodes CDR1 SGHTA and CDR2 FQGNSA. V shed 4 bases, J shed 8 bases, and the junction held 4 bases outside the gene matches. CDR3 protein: CASSWTGRDSPLHF. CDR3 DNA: TGTGCCAGCAGCTGGACAGGGCGAGATTCACCCCTCCACTTT.

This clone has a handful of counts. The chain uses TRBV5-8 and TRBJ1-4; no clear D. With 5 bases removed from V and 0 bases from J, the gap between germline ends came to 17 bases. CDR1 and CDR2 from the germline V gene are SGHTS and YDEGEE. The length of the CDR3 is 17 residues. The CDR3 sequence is CASSWEFGSSTNEKLFF. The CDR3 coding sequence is TGTGCCAGCAGTTGGGAGTTCGGGAGTTCAACTAATGAAAAACTGTTTTTT.